This T cell receptor beta chain was identified in a study of cytotoxic CD8 clonotypes in ibrutinib-treated CLL. Using immunoSEQ multiplex PCR, the repertoire was profiled, and TCRdb retains in-frame clones only, with some absent. The table lists fewer than 90,000 clones, roughly 86% of them singletons. CDR1 and CDR2 (germline): MDHEN, SYDVKM. CDR3 length equals 16 residues. The germline V and J ends were trimmed by 5 bases and 4 bases, with 18 bases remaining between them. This TCR was recovered from a human donor with chronic lymphocytic leukemia. The chain employs TRBV28 and TRBJ1-5; TRBD1 might be the D (5 bases). Sequences were derived from PBMCs, sampled before ibrutinib treatment. The CDR3 region is CASSPRFFGGNQPQHF. CDR3 sequence (DNA): TGTGCCAGCAGTCCCCGCTTTTTCGGGGGGAATCAGCCCCAGCATTTT.